This T cell receptor (beta chain) was captured in a study of blood T cell repertoires in COVID-19. Study-wide background: Sites in the United States, Italy and Spain provided acute and convalescent COVID-19 samples.

Looked up from germline, CDR1 is GTSNPN and CDR2 is SVGIG (reference sequence). V was pared by 3 bases and J by 0 bases, with 12 bases between. This CDR3 is 14 amino acids long. This clone occurred once. Original processing methods: Using reference gene primer amplification, nucleated cell counts were estimated. Profiling relied on immunoSEQ multiplex PCR, and the TCRdb table lists in-frame clones only, not all of them. That table furnishes V, J and clone size, whereas the DNA furnished D and trimming. The top ten hold 7.8% of the sample, which has 500,000 to 600,000 clones, roughly nine tenths seen once. Seattle enrolled patients during active infection and tracked them longitudinally.

The genes are TRBV30 and TRBJ2-7; maybe TRBD1 (5 bases). This sequence originates from a woman between 50 and 59 years old with COVID-19, enrolled during active disease. The sequenced sample was peripheral blood. CDR3 DNA sequence: TGTGCCTGGAGCGCAGACAGAAGCTCCTACGAGCAGTACTTC. Translating it yields CAWSADRSSYEQYF.